This T cell receptor (beta chain) derives from a study of T cell responses to AZD1222 COVID-19 vaccine (dated by TCRdb to about 2021). Broadly, across the study: AZD1222 recipients whose second dose came at about 4 weeks and those whose second dose came at about 12 weeks were combined into one group, since spike-specific TCR depth and breadth did not differ between the two schedules. TCR sequencing was performed for about 250 trial participants, of whom 200 to 210 were given two doses of AZD1222 and about 25 were given two doses of MenACWY control vaccine. Trial participants were enrolled by age into subgroups of 18-55, 56-69 and 70-plus years, and around 150, 28 and 57 TCR-sequenced participants, respectively, were included in these subgroups.

Study-level results and caveats: Conclusions about previously exposed vaccinees were limited because only six or seven AZD1222 recipients were SARS-CoV-2 seropositive at baseline. Nearly half of unique spike-specific TCRs reportedly recognized epitopes outside regions mutated in the B.1.351 and B.1.1.7 variants. In the small 56-69-year group, the increase in depth fell short of significance, most likely because of low power. No day 14 peak-response samples were available, so repertoires were characterized only after the peak T cell response. A significant rise in spike-specific TCR breadth and depth was observed after two AZD1222 doses relative to day 0 and relative to MenACWY recipients. Most participants were white British and females outnumbered males, and the authors suggested that clonal diversity may have been underestimated. CD4 TCRs associated with the vaccine covered the entire spike protein, and the dominant responses were in regions 160-218 and 743-854.

From the cysteine up to the phenylalanine, the CDR3 has a length of 14 residues. Just the 42-base CDR3 DNA is kept, in frame starting at base 1. Cut back by 6 bases and 1 base, the V and J ends lie 12 bases apart. Sequences SGHTA (CDR1) and FQGNSA (CDR2) are obtained from the germline V gene. The CDR3 regions of human TCRbeta chains were analyzed by immunosequencing. The published analysis was carried out like this. Repertoire TCRs were matched against a reference library of SARS-CoV-2-specific TCRs generated with the MIRA antigen-specificity platform. Breadth meant the fraction of unique TCRs that were SARS-CoV-2-associated, whereas depth meant the fraction of total T cells that were SARS-CoV-2-associated. Using the MIRA data, each spike-specific TCR was mapped to the spike region that the TCR reacts to and placed in a CD4 or CD8 class. Log10-transformed breadth and depth values were compared by one-way ANOVA with Sidak's multiple comparisons tests. Sourced from immuneACCESS, this table was stored by TCRdb with only in-frame sequences that have V and J called. A share of the clones is absent; for the studies checked, an unresolved V gene accounts for under half, and the remainder has no known explanation. Clone size and V and J calls were adopted from that table, with D and trimming inferred from the DNA. This sample has some 150,000 clones in its table, and about 91% of those were observed once. Around 3% of the sample is held by the ten biggest clonotypes.

A note on this clone: The antigen it recognizes is unknown. The sample holds no much larger clone one base away, and base qualities are not on file.

The time point label of this sample denotes: baseline before first vaccination. Vaccinee samples came from UK trials COV001 and COV002, including a single-blind randomized controlled phase 2/3 trial of AZD1222 (ChAdOx1 nCoV-19) in healthy adults. For TCRbeta chain sequencing, PBMC samples from trial participants were taken at day 0 and at day 28 after the second dose. The rearranged chain carries TRBV7-2 and TRBJ1-1; possibly the D gene is TRBD1, per 5 matching bases. Sequencing was performed on peripheral blood, taken on day 0 of AZD1222 vaccination. This clonotype originated in an adult in good health. The DNA sequence is TGTGCCAGCAGTCCCGGACACCAGAACACTGAAGCTTTCTTT. The translation is CASSPGHQNTEAFF.